Following are 27 T cell receptor beta chains from one sample sequenced in a study of control samples from healthy donors and cancer patients. Clones were read by immunoSEQ multiplex PCR, and TCRdb kept only the in-frame ones, dropping some. The data show about 54,000 clones, approximately 96% seen once. Sequenced sample: blood. These receptors were collected from a woman aged 25 to 39 in good health.

The gene calls are TRBV29-1 and TRBJ2-7; TRBD2 aligns across 7 bases. The CDR3 is 14 residues long. The V and J ends lost 3 bases and 6 bases, in that order; junction bases with no gene match: 11. CDR1 and CDR2 (germline): SQVTM, ANQGSEA. The CDR3 reads CSVDPSGFKTEQYF. Written as DNA, the CDR3 is TGCAGCGTTGACCCTAGCGGCTTTAAAACCGAGCAGTACTTC.

The chain couples TRBV19 to TRBJ1-5; D is uncertain. The CDR3 sequence is 15 residues long. V was cut by 4 bases and J by 3 bases, with 13 bases left in between. Germline CDR1 and CDR2: LNHDA and SQIVND (reference sequence). The CDR3 DNA follows: TGTGCCAGTAGTAGATCCGGCGGGTTCAATCAGCCCCAGCATTTT. This gives the protein CASSRSGGFNQPQHF.

The chain uses TRBV6-2 or TRBV6-3 and TRBJ2-7; 8 nucleotides line up with TRBD1. V was clipped by 3 bases and J by 2 bases; unmatched bases: 3. CDR1 and CDR2 (germline): MNHEY, SVGEGT. This CDR3 region has 14 residues. Here the CDR3 reads CASSYTDRAYEQYF. In DNA, the CDR3 is TGTGCCAGCAGTTATACGGACAGGGCCTACGAGCAGTACTTC.

This clone has only one observation. J is TRBJ2-1 and V is TRBV4-2; 7 bases agree with TRBD2. With 1 base clipped from V and 7 bases from J, the junction kept 7 bases outside the gene matches. The germline CDR1 and CDR2 sequences are LGHNA and YNFKEQ. The CDR3 has 15 amino acids. CDR3 DNA sequence: TGTGCCAGCAGCCAAGGTGAGCGGGACCGAAATGAGCAGTTCTTC. As protein: CASSQGERDRNEQFF.

The chain joins TRBV28 to TRBJ2-2; D may be TRBD1 (6 bases). V was pared by 3 bases and J by 0 bases, with 11 bases between. The CDR3 runs to 16 residues. Germline assignment: CDR1 MDHEN and CDR2 SYDVKM. The DNA of the CDR3 is TGTGCCAGCAGTTTTACAGGGCCCGCGAACACCGGGGAGCTGTTTTTT. It specifies CASSFTGPANTGELFF.

This chain joins TRBV28 and TRBJ1-1; a possible D gene is TRBD1 (5 bases). The V end was cut by 5 bases, the J end by 0 bases, with 13 bases between. This CDR3 has 15 residues. The germline V gene has CDR1 MDHEN and CDR2 SYDVKM. The DNA for the CDR3 is TGTGCCAGCAGTGGCGTAGGACACCTGAACACTGAAGCTTTCTTT. Translating it yields CASSGVGHLNTEAFF.

The rearrangement uses TRBV6-6 and TRBJ2-5; D gene ambiguous. There are 13 residues in the CDR3. The germline CDR1 and CDR2 sequences are MNHNY and SVGAGI (reference sequence). Trimming took 7 bases from V and 1 from J, leaving 10 bases between them. As DNA, the CDR3 is TGTGCCAGCACCTTACACGTCCAAGAGACCCAGTACTTC. Translation gives CASTLHVQETQYF.

The gene calls are TRBV7-2 and TRBJ1-4; D remains unclear. V lost 5 bases, J lost 0 bases, and 7 bases lay in between. The CDR3 contains 14 residues. The germline V gene has CDR1 SGHTA and CDR2 FQGNSA. The CDR3 loop reads CASSRIATNEKLFF. CDR3 in DNA: TGTGCCAGCAGCCGTATCGCAACTAATGAAAAACTGTTTTTT.

This clone was seen a single time. The CDR3 sequence: CASSPFGEKQPQHF. The CDR3 bases are TGTGCCAGCAGCCCCTTTGGGGAAAAACAGCCCCAGCATTTT. This chain links TRBV28 with TRBJ1-5, with no clear D. V was pared by 6 bases and J by 7 bases, with 16 bases between. The CDR3 length is 14 residues. Germline lookup yields CDR1 MDHEN and CDR2 SYDVKM.

The chain links TRBV7-2 to TRBJ1-2; perhaps TRBD1 as D (6 bases). The germline V and J ends were trimmed by 5 bases and 6 bases, with 13 bases remaining between them. The germline V gene has CDR1 SGHTA and CDR2 FQGNSA. The CDR3 sequence is 13 residues long. The CDR3 sequence is CASSPGQPNGYTF. In DNA, the CDR3 is TGTGCCAGCAGCCCCGGACAGCCCAATGGCTACACCTTC.

The chain employs TRBV5-1 and TRBJ2-3; perhaps TRBD1 as D (6 bases). This CDR3 has 18 residues. CDR1 SGHRS and CDR2 YFSETQ come from the germline V gene. Trimming took off 1 base at V and 0 bases at J, with 18 bases between the two ends. DNA of the CDR3: TGCGCCAGCAGCTTGAGCCGTTGGACAGCCCGTAGCACAGATACGCAGTATTTT. This encodes CASSLSRWTARSTDTQYF.

The rearrangement joins TRBV4-1 to TRBJ1-2; unclear D gene. Germline V lookup: CDR1 MGHRA, CDR2 YSYEKL. V lost 6 bases to trimming and J lost 2 bases, with 13 bases between them. The CDR3 sequence is 14 residues long. CDR3 protein: CASRRLLGNYGYTF. CDR3 coding DNA: TGCGCCAGCAGACGTCTTCTAGGGAACTATGGCTACACCTTC.

The chain links TRBV28 to TRBJ2-7; tentative D call: TRBD2 (7 bases). There are 13 residues in the CDR3. Trimming stripped 2 bases from V and 3 bases from J, with 8 bases between. Germline V gene sequence: CDR1 MDHEN, CDR2 SYDVKM. The CDR3 DNA is TGTGCCAGCAGTTTAAGGGGGGGCTACGAGCAGTACTTC. This sequence encodes CASSLRGGYEQYF. The full variable domain, in which reference TRBV28 and TRBJ2-7 provide the parts outside the CDR3, is DVKVTQSSRYLVKRTGEKVFLECVQDMDHENMFWYRQDPGLGLRLIYFSYDVKMKEKGDIPEGYSVSREKKERFSLILESASTNQTSMYLCASSLRGGYEQYFGPGTRLTVT.

The V and J genes are TRBV7-8 and TRBJ2-7, with 9 bases fitting TRBD1. This CDR3 region has 14 residues. With 4 bases clipped from V and 2 bases from J, the junction kept 3 bases outside the gene matches. Germline V gene sequence: CDR1 SGHVS, CDR2 FQNEAQ. Written as DNA, the CDR3 is TGTGCCAGCAGCTACCGGGACAGGGCCTACGAGCAGTACTTC. Encoded protein: CASSYRDRAYEQYF.

The chain employs TRBV12-3 or TRBV12-4 and TRBJ1-1, with TRBD1 matching over 8 bases. With 5 bases clipped from V and 6 bases from J, the junction kept 5 bases outside the gene matches. The CDR3 loop spans 13 amino acids. The CDR3 DNA follows: TGTGCCAGCAGTCAGGACAGGGCGGCTGAAGCTTTCTTT. As protein: CASSQDRAAEAFF.

The chain has TRBV6-5 and TRBJ1-2; 8 nucleotides line up with TRBD1. Losses at the gene ends were 4 bases for V and 4 bases for J; bases not matched to a gene: 5. CDR1 and CDR2 from the germline V gene are MNHEY and SVGAGI. This CDR3 is 14 amino acids long. CDR3 in amino acids: CASSSAGGRYGYTF. In nucleotides, the CDR3 is TGTGCCAGCAGTTCTGCAGGGGGCCGCTATGGCTACACCTTC.

The rearrangement joins TRBV7-9 to TRBJ2-1; TRBD2 aligns across 12 bases. The CDR3 length is 15 residues. V lost 2 bases to trimming and J lost 7 bases; unmatched junction nucleotides: 3. In germline, CDR1 is SEHNR, CDR2 FQNEAQ (reference sequence). The CDR3 nucleotides read TGTGCCAGCAGCTTAAGGACTAGCGGGGAAAATGAGCAGTTCTTC. Translating it yields CASSLRTSGENEQFF.

V usage is TRBV29-1 and J usage is TRBJ2-7, with 7 positions matching TRBD2. Per the germline V gene, CDR1 is SQVTM and CDR2 is ANQGSEA. CDR3 length: 15 amino acids. Losses at the gene ends were 4 bases for V and 2 bases for J; bases not matched to a gene: 11. The CDR3 is CSVVLGASGTYEQYF. The CDR3 DNA reads as TGCAGCGTTGTTCTTGGGGCTAGCGGAACCTACGAGCAGTACTTC.

The chain is built from TRBV18 and TRBJ2-3; D is undetermined. The CDR3 runs to 14 residues. V was cut by 5 bases and J by 0 bases, with 9 bases left in between. Germline CDR1 and CDR2: KGHSH and LQKENI. The CDR3, as DNA: TGTGCCAGCTCAACATCCCGTAGCACAGATACGCAGTATTTT. This sequence encodes CASSTSRSTDTQYF.

The gene calls are TRBV6-2 or TRBV6-3 and TRBJ2-2, with 14 positions matching TRBD2. The CDR3 has 17 amino acids. J was trimmed by 0 bases and V by 6 bases; bases with no gene match: 3. Germline assignment: CDR1 MNHEY and CDR2 SVGEGT. The CDR3 DNA reads TGTGCCAGCAGCGGACTAGCGGGAGGACCGAACACCGGGGAGCTGTTTTTT. It is translated as CASSGLAGGPNTGELFF.

The chain uses TRBV6-5 and TRBJ1-1; 7 positions match TRBD1. This CDR3 contains 14 residues. The V segment lost 2 bases and the J segment 5 bases; nucleotides outside the gene matches: 5. The germline gives CDR1 MNHEY, CDR2 SVGAGI. CDR3 region: CASSYGSGGTEAFF. In DNA, the CDR3 is TGTGCCAGCAGTTACGGGTCAGGGGGGACTGAAGCTTTCTTT.

V usage is TRBV28 and J usage is TRBJ2-7; 9 bases map to TRBD1. There are 15 residues in the CDR3. Trimming cost V 2 bases and J 3 bases; bases outside gene matches: 5. Germline V gives CDR1 MDHEN, CDR2 SYDVKM. CDR3 loop: CASSLTGQGNYEQYF. The CDR3 DNA sequence: TGTGCCAGCAGTTTAACTGGACAGGGGAACTACGAGCAGTACTTC.

This clone was counted a single time. The CDR3 sequence: CASSLDRDTQYF. DNA for the CDR3: TGTGCCAGCAGCCTAGACAGGGACACGCAGTATTTT. V gene TRBV28 combines with J gene TRBJ2-3; 7 bases line up with TRBD1. The CDR3 extends over 12 amino acids. CDR1 is MDHEN and CDR2 is SYDVKM in the germline V gene. The trim removed 6 bases at V and 9 bases at J, leaving 6 bases unmatched. The whole variable domain, remainder taken from reference TRBV28 and TRBJ2-3, is DVKVTQSSRYLVKRTGEKVFLECVQDMDHENMFWYRQDPGLGLRLIYFSYDVKMKEKGDIPEGYSVSREKKERFSLILESASTNQTSMYLCASSLDRDTQYFGPGTRLTVL.

V gene TRBV5-1 combines with J gene TRBJ2-1; 8 positions agree with TRBD1. Germline loops: CDR1 SGHRS, CDR2 YFSETQ. This CDR3 contains 14 residues. The J segment lost 6 bases and the V segment lost 0 bases, leaving 2 bases of the junction unmatched. The CDR3 DNA reads TGCGCCAGCAGCTTGGAGGACAGGGTCAATGAGCAGTTCTTC. Amino acid sequence: CASSLEDRVNEQFF.

This clone was observed once. This chain connects TRBV7-9 to TRBJ2-3; 8 nucleotides match TRBD2. The CDR3 totals 19 residues. The germline CDR1 and CDR2 sequences are SEHNR and FQNEAQ (reference sequence). V lost 3 bases to trimming and J lost 2 bases; unmatched junction nucleotides: 16. CDR3 DNA: TGTGCCAGCAGCTTCCCGACTCAAGGCTGGCGGGAGGCCACAGATACGCAGTATTTT. Encoded protein: CASSFPTQGWREATDTQYF.

The chain combines TRBV12-5 with TRBJ2-1; D uncertain. The CDR3 sequence is 13 residues long. CDR1 and CDR2 from the germline V gene are LGHNT and FRNRAP. Between the trimmed V and J ends, which lost 2 bases and 10 bases, there was a span of 12 bases. Here the CDR3 reads CASGLTTTREQFF. In nucleotides, the CDR3 is TGTGCTAGTGGTTTGACCACCACCAGGGAGCAGTTCTTC.

The chain combines TRBV2 with TRBJ1-4; 9 bases fit TRBD1. This CDR3 is built from 15 residues. In germline, CDR1 is SNHLY, CDR2 FYNNEI. J gave up 8 bases and V 6 bases, and 10 bases lay outside the gene matches. The CDR3 reads CASRAGTGKSEKLFF. The CDR3 coding sequence is TGTGCCAGCAGAGCCGGGACAGGGAAGAGCGAAAAACTGTTTTTT.